At least ten counts were recorded for the clone carrying this TCR beta chain. Its antigen is unknown. This record belongs to a study of T cells in Graves' hyperthyroidism and ophthalmopathy. Findings of the study overall: Prediction of ophthalmopathy progression came a median around 6 months pre-onset.

V lost 4 bases to trimming and J lost 3 bases; unmatched junction nucleotides: 3. The CDR3 sequence is 14 residues long. The germline V gene encodes CDR1 SGHVS and CDR2 FNYEAQ. RNA transcripts gave rise to amplified TCR beta CDR3 regions. Initially, a first-round RT-PCR of the TCR CDR3 employed the HTBI primer set. In TCRdb, the multiplex PCR reads were re-called with MiXCR into one record per CDR3 protein. The repertoire holds 500,000 to 700,000 distinct CDR3 sequences, with around 15% as singletons. The V call is TRBV7-6, the J call TRBJ1-1; 9 nucleotides agree with TRBD1. Material: blood. This clonotype was obtained from a woman aged 18-29 years with Graves' hyperthyroidism. CDR3 loop: CASSSTGGYTEAFF. CDR3 DNA sequence: TGTGCCAGCAGCTCGACAGGGGGATACACTGAAGCTTTCTTT.